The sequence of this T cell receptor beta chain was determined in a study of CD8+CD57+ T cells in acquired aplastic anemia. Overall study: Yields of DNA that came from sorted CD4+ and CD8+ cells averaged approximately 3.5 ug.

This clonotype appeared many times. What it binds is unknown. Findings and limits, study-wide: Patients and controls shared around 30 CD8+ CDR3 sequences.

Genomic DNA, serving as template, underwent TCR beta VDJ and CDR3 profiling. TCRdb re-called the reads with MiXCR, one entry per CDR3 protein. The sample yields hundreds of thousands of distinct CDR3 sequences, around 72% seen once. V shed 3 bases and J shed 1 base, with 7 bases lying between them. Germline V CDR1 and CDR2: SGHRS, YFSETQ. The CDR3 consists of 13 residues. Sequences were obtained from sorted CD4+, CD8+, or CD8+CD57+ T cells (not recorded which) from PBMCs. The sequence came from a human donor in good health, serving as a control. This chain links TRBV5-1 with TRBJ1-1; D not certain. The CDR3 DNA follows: TGCGCCAGCAGCTGGGGTTCGAACACTGAAGCTTTCTTT. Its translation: CASSWGSNTEAFF.